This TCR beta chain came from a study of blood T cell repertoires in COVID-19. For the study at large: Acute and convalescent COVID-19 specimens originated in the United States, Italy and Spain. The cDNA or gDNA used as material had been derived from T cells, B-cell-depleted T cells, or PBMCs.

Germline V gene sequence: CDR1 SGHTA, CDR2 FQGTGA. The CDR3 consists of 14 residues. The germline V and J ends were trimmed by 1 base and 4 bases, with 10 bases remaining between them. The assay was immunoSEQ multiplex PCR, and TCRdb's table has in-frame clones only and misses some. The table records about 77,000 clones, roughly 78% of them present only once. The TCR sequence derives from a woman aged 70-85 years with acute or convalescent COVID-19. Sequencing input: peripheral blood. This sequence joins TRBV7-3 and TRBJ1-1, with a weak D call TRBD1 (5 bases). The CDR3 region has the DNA TGTGCCAGCAGCTTAAATATCCAGGGCACTGAAGCTTTCTTT. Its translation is CASSLNIQGTEAFF.